This T cell receptor beta chain was obtained from a study of shared clonotypes between healthy human individuals (dated by TCRdb to the early 2020s). With respect to the entire study: The cohort included a few men and a couple of women between 18 and 49 years of age. To estimate repertoire size and how much clonotypes are shared between individuals, the study performed deep sequencing of blood TCR repertoires from roughly five healthy adults. Per donor, leukapheresis produced somewhere between about 0.8 and 9.5 billion PBMCs. Different laboratories and diverse techniques were used to prepare libraries and sequence TCR repertoires, to increase sequencing depth and limit assay-specific biases. For each donor, three plates each were used for CD4 naive and CD4 memory, two plates were used for CD8 naive, and one plate was used for CD8 memory. Overall study results and their limits: Because the study included a small number of donors, the genetic and exposure-history diversity represented was limited. Sampling was restricted to blood, and TCR repertoires in tissue are likely to differ from TCR repertoires in blood. Clonotypes shared by all four sorted-subset donors showed higher generation probabilities than non-shared clonotypes. Based on pairwise subsampling, the degree of clonotype sharing among donors was expected to be affected by sequencing depth. When a few donors were compared, the shared fraction of clonotypes was roughly 5% for naive CD4, 3.5% for naive CD8, 2% to 2.5% for memory CD4, and less than 0.5% for memory CD8. Naive subsets generally had larger estimated clonotype richness than memory subsets did. Incomplete sequencing was indicated by rarefaction of sorted-subset datasets, despite the large sequencing depth.

V is reduced by 0 bases and J by 3 bases, leaving a spacing of 6 bases between them. CDR1 and CDR2 were assigned from the germline V gene as SGDLS and YYNGEE. The CDR3 spans 13 residues, from the cysteine through the phenylalanine. The retained sequence is limited to the CDR3, 39 bases, with the frame set at the first base. In regard to this clone: The antigen it binds to is not known. Per-base qualities were not stored, and no clone one base away is much larger. This sample includes further DNA sequences coding for the same CDR3.

The donors were healthy, HIV-negative adults with no recently reported acute infections or vaccinations. Every donor was a Caucasian adult living in Nashville, Tennessee, USA. CD4+ T cells were enriched through magnetic negative selection, after which naive cells were positively selected on CD45RA and the remaining negative fraction served as the memory subset. After blood collection by leukapheresis, PBMCs were isolated using Ficoll-Histopaque density gradient centrifugation and then cryopreserved in the vapor phase of liquid nitrogen. Analytical flow cytometry was used to check the purity and quantity of every magnetically sorted T cell population. Genomic DNA was isolated from each sorted fraction and quantified by UV absorbance on a Nanodrop 2000c. Using the deep immunoSEQ assay, multiplex PCR amplified TCR CDR3 regions from genomic DNA. Genomic DNA extracted from each cell subset was distributed evenly over all wells of several immunoSEQ 96-well plates, and each plate served as one replicate. For sorted subsets, around 0.2 ug genomic DNA, equal to 30,000 or so T cell genomes, was loaded into each replicate PCR. Purified libraries were quantified with a Qubit 3.0 fluorometer, sized on a Bioanalyzer 2100, and re-quantified with the KAPA Library Quantification kit. Every immunoSEQ 96-well plate was sequenced on a dedicated single-read 150-cycle Illumina NextSeq 550 flow cell. The study's own analysis went as follows. Because the immunoSEQ output included only junctional sequences and no quality scores, the filtering could not be the same as the filtering used for full-length reads. To assign V/J genes and CDR3, sequences were annotated using PyIR, a Python wrapper for IgBLAST v1.9, with IMGT germline references. Reads were filtered out if the reads had weak V/J assignments (E-value above 1e-6), no CDR3, stop codons, out-of-frame junctions, or ambiguous translated residues. V3J clonotypes were defined as sequences sharing an identical inferred V gene, J gene, and CDR3 amino acid sequence. Percentage overlap between repertoires was computed as shared unique clonotypes divided by the size of the smaller repertoire. Three approaches were used to assess repertoire richness: RTK rarefaction, the Chao1 estimator, and Recon v2.1 estimates of unobserved clonotypes. OLGA was used to compute generation probabilities for all TCRbeta clonotypes that the gDNA method yielded from a few donors. TCRdb re-hosts the immuneACCESS table, in-frame sequences only. Its copies lack some clones; in the studies checked, an unresolved V gene accounts for under half of them, and the cause for the rest is not known. That table furnishes V, J and clone size, whereas the DNA furnished D and trimming. The sample table contains millions of clones; only one count was recorded for more than 80% of them. The ten top clones hold under 0.15% of the sample.

Specimen: naive CD4+ T cells sorted from blood. The meaning of the sample's cell subset or site label: CD45RA+ positively selected. The chain was built from TRBV9 and TRBJ1-2, with the D gene uncertain. This TCR was sampled from a man between 18 and 29 years old in good health. At the DNA level, the sequence is TGTGCCAGCAGCGTAGAGGCGGACTATGGCTACACCTTC. This encodes CASSVEADYGYTF.